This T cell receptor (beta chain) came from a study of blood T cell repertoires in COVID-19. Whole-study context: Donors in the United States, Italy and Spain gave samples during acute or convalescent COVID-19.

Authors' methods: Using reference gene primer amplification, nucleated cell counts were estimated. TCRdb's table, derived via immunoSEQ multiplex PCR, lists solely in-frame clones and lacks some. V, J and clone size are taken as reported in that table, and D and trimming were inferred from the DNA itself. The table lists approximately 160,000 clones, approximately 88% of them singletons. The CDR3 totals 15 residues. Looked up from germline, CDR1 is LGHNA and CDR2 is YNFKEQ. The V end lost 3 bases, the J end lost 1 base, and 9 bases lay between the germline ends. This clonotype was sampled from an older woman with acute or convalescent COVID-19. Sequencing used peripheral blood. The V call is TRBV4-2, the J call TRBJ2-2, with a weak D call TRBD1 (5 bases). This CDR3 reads CASSHEDRNTGELFF. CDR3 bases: TGTGCCAGCAGCCATGAAGACAGGAACACCGGGGAGCTGTTTTTT.